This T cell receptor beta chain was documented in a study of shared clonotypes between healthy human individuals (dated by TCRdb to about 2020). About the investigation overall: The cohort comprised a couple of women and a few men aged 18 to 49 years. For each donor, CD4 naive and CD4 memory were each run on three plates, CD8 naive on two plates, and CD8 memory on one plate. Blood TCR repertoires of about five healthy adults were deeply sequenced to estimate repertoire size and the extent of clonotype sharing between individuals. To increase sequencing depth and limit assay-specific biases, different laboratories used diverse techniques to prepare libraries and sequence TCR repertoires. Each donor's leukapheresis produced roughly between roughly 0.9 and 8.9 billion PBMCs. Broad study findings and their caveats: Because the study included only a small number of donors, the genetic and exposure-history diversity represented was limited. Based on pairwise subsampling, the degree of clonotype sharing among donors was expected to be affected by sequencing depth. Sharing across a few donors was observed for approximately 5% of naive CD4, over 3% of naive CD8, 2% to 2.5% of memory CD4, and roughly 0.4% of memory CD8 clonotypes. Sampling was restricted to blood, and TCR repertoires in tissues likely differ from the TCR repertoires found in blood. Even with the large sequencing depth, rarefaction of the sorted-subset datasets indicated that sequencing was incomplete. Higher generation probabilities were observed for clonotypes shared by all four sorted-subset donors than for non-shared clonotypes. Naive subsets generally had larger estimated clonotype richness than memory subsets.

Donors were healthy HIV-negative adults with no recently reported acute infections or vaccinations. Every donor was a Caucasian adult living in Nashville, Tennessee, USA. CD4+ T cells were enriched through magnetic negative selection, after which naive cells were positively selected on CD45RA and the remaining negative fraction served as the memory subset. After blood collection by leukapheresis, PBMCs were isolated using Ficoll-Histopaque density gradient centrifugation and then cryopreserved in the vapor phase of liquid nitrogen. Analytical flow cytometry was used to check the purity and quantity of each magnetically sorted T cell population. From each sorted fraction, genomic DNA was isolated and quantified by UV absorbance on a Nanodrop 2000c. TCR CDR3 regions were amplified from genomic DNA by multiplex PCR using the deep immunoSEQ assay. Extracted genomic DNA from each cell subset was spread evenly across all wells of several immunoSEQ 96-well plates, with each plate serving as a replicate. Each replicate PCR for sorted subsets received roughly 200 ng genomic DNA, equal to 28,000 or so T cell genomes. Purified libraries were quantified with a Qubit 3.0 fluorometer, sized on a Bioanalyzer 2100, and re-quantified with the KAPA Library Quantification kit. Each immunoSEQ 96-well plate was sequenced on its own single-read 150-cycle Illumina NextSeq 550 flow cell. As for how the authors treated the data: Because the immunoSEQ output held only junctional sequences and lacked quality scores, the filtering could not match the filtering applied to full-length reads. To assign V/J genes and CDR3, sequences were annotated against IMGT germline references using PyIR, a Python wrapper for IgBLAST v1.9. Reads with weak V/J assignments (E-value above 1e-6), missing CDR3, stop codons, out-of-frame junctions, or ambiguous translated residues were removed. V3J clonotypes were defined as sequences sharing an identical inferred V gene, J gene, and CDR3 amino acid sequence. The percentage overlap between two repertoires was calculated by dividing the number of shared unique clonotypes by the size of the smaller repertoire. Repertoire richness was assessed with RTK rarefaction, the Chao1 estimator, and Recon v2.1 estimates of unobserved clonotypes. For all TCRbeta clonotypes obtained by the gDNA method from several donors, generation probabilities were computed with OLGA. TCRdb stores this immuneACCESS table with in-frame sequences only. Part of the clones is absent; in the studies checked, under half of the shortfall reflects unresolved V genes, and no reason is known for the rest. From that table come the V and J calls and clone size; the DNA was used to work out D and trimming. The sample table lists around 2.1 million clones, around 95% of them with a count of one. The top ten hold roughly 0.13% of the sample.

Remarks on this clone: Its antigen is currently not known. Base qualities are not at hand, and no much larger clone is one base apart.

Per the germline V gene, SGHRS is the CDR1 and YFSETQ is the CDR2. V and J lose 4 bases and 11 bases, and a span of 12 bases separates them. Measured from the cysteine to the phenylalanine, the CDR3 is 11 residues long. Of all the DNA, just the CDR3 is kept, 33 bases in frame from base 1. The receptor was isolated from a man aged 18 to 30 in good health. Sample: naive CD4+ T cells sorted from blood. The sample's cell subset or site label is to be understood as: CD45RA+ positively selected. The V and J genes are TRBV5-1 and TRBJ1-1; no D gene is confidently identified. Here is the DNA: TGCGCCAGCAGCGCCGGGAGAGGGGCTTTCTTT. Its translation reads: CASSAGRGAFF.